The rows below give T cell receptor beta chains drawn from one sample of a study of cytomegalovirus exposure and HLA in healthy donors. Clones were read by immunoSEQ multiplex PCR, and TCRdb kept only the in-frame ones, dropping some. The sample contains roughly 160,000 clones, 84% of which appear only once. The source material was PBMCs. Every receptor here comes from a boy under 10 years old in good health and CMV-seronegative. CDR3s include the opening cysteine and the closing phenylalanine or tryptophan. A D gene is named only where the DNA matches it firmly. Where a row states a size, it is once, few, many or the class of an expanded clone; other rows omit it.

v_call,d_call,j_call,clone_size,cdr3_nt,cdr3_aa
TRBV18,TRBD1,TRBJ1-2,-,TGTGCCAGCTCACAGGGGGCTCGCGATGGCTACACCTTC,CASSQGARDGYTF
TRBV4-1,-,TRBJ2-1,-,TGCGCCAGCAGCCAAGTAGGACGCGACAGTGAGCAGTTCTTC,CASSQVGRDSEQFF
TRBV5-5,TRBD2,TRBJ2-7,-,TGTGCCAGCAGCTCTTTAGCGGGAGACGAGCAGTACTTC,CASSSLAGDEQYF
TRBV7-2,TRBD1,TRBJ1-5,-,TGTGCCAGCAGCTTGGGGACAGGGGAGCGTCAGCCCCAGCATTTT,CASSLGTGERQPQHF
TRBV18,TRBD2,TRBJ2-3,-,TGTGCCAGCTCACCACTTAGCGGGGGAGTTGGTACGCAGTATTTT,CASSPLSGGVGTQYF
TRBV6-5,TRBD1,TRBJ1-1,few,TGTGCCAGCAGACAGGGGGCCACACTTGAAGCTTTCTTT,CASRQGATLEAFF
TRBV19,TRBD1,TRBJ1-5,-,TGTGCCAGTAGTACCGACAGGGGAAATAATCAGCCCCAGCATTTT,CASSTDRGNNQPQHF
TRBV4-1,TRBD2,TRBJ2-3,-,TGCGCCAGCAGCCAAGTATTGTTAGCGGGACCGGCAGATACGCAGTATTTT,CASSQVLLAGPADTQYF
TRBV5-4,TRBD1,TRBJ1-4,-,TGTGCCAGCAGCTTGACCCCGGACAGGGATGAAAAACTGTTTTTT,CASSLTPDRDEKLFF
TRBV12-2,-,TRBJ2-5,-,TGTGCAAGTCGCCCCCGACTAGCGGGAGGGTGGGAGGAGACCCAGTACTTC,CASRPRLAGGWEETQYF
TRBV2,-,TRBJ2-2,-,TGTGCCAGCAGTCAGGACAGACTCGGGAACACCGGGGAGCTGTTTTTT,CASSQDRLGNTGELFF
TRBV7-9,TRBD2,TRBJ2-1,-,TGTGCCAGCAGCTTAGGGGGACTACGGAATGAGCAGTTCTTC,CASSLGGLRNEQFF
TRBV5-6,-,TRBJ1-1,-,TGTGCCAGCAGCTTGGCGGCAATCGGGGCTTTCTTT,CASSLAAIGAFF
TRBV4-1,-,TRBJ2-7,-,TGCGCCAGCAGCCAAGATCTTGAGGGCCCGACCTCCTACGAGCAGTACTTC,CASSQDLEGPTSYEQYF
TRBV27,TRBD1,TRBJ2-7,-,TGTGCCAGCAGCCGGACAGGGGGCTACTACGAGCAGTACTTC,CASSRTGGYYEQYF
TRBV5-1,TRBD1,TRBJ1-2,-,TGCGCCAGCAGCTTGTGGTCAGGGGGATCCTATGGCTACACCTTC,CASSLWSGGSYGYTF
TRBV11-3,-,TRBJ1-2,-,TGTGCCAGCAGCTTAGATAAGGGAGCGAACTATGGCTACACCTTC,CASSLDKGANYGYTF
TRBV18,TRBD1,TRBJ1-2,few,TGTGCCAGCTCACCAGGAATTGGGACAGGAAACTTCTTGGGCTACACCTTC,CASSPGIGTGNFLGYTF